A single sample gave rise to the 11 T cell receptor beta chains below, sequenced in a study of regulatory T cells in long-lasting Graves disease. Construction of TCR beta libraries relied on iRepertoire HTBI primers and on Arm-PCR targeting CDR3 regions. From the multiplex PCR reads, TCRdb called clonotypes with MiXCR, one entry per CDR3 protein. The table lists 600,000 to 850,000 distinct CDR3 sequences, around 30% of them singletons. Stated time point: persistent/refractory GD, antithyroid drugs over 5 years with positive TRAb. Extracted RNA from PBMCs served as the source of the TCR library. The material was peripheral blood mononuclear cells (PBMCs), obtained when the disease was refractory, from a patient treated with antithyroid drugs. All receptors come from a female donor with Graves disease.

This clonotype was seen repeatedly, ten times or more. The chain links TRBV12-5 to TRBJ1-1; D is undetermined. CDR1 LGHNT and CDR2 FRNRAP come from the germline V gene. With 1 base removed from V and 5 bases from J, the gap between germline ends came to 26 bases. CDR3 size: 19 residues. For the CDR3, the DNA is TGTGCTAGTGGTTTGGCAGATAGGGTAGCGTCGCCGGCGCGGACTGAAGCTTTCTTT. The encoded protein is CASGLADRVASPARTEAFF.

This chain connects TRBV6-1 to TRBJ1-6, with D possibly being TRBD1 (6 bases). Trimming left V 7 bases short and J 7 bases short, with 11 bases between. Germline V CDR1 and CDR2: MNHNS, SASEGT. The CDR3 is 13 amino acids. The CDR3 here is CASTDSSNSPLHF. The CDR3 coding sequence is TGTGCCAGCACGGACAGTTCCAATTCACCCCTCCACTTT.

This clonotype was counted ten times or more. CDR3 sequence: CASRDGRLLNNSPLHF. In DNA, the CDR3 is TGTGCCAGCAGGGACGGACGCTTGTTGAATAATTCACCCCTCCACTTT. V and J are TRBV2 and TRBJ1-6; D call uncertain. Trimming took off 6 bases at V and 5 bases at J, with 17 bases between the two ends. The length of the CDR3 is 16 residues. Germline loops: CDR1 SNHLY, CDR2 FYNNEI.

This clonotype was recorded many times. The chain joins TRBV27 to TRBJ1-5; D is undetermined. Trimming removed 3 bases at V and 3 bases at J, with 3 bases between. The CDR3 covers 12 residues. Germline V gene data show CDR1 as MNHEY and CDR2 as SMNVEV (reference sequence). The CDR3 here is CASSFPNQPQHF. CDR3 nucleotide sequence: TGTGCCAGCAGTTTCCCCAATCAGCCCCAGCATTTT.

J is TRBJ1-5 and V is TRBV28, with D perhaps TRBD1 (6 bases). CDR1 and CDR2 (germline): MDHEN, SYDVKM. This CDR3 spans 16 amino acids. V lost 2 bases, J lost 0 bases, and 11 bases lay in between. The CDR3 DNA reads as TGTGCCAGCAGTTTAGTACAGGGACTTAGCAATCAGCCCCAGCATTTT. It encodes CASSLVQGLSNQPQHF.

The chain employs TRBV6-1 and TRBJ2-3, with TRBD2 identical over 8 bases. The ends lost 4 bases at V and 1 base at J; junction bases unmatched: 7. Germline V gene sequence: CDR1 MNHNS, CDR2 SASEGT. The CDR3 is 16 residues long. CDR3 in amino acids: CASSGLLAGGTDTQYF. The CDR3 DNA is TGTGCCAGCAGTGGCCTTCTAGCGGGTGGCACAGATACGCAGTATTTT.

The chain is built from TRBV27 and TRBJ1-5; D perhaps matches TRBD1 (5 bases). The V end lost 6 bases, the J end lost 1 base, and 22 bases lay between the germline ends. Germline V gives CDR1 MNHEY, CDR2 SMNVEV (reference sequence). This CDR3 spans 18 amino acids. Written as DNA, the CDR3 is TGTGCCAGCAGAAGAACCGGGACGGAGGGAGTGAGCAATCAGCCCCAGCATTTT. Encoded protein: CASRRTGTEGVSNQPQHF.

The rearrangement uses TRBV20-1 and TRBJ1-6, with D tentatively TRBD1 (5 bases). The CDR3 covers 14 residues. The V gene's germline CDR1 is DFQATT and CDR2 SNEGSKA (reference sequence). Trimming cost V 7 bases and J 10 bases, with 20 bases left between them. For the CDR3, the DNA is TGCAGTGTTCTCCGAACGGGGGATGGATCACCCCTCCACTTT. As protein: CSVLRTGDGSPLHF.

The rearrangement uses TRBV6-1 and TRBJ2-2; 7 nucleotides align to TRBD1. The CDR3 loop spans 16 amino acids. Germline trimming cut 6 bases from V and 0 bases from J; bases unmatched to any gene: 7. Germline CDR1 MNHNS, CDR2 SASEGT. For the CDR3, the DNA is TGTGCCAGCAGAATTACCGGGACAGCGAACACCGGGGAGCTGTTTTTT. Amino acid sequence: CASRITGTANTGELFF.

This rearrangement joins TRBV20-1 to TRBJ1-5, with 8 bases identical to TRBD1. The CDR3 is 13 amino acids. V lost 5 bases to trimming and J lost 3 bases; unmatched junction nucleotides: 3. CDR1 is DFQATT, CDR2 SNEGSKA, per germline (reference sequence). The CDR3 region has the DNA TGCAGTGCTGGGGACAGGTCCAATCAGCCCCAGCATTTT. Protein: CSAGDRSNQPQHF.

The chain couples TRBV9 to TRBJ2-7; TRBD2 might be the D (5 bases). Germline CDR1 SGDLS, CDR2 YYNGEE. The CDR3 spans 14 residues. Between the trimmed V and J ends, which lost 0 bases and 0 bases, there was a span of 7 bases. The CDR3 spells CASSVGSVSYEQYF. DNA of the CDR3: TGTGCCAGCAGCGTAGGTAGCGTCTCCTACGAGCAGTACTTC.